This TCR beta chain came from a study of Tregs in tolerant kidney transplant recipients. Study-wide results and limits: Changing PCR primers prevented nucleotide comparison between some patients' samples.

Comments on this clone: Antigen: not known.

V was cut by 0 bases and J by 6 bases, with 12 bases left in between. The CDR3 consists of 15 residues. Germline V gives CDR1 SGHDT, CDR2 YYEEEE. This table comes from immunoSEQ multiplex PCR, and its TCRdb copy is limited to in-frame clones, with some not included. In the table there are 75,000 to 85,000 clones, more than 85% of which are singletons. Thawed PBMCs were FACS-sorted into unstimulated CD4+CD25+CD127- regulatory T cells, CD4+CD25- non-regulatory cells, CD4 and CD8 cells. The source material was Tregs from blood, sampled before the transplant. This chain uses TRBV5-6 with TRBJ2-2; D is possibly TRBD2 (7 bases). This TCR was recovered from a human donor who received a combined kidney and bone marrow transplant. CDR3 coding DNA: TGTGCCAGCAGCTTGGTCGCGGGGGCGCCCGGGGAGCTGTTTTTT. Translating it yields CASSLVAGAPGELFF.